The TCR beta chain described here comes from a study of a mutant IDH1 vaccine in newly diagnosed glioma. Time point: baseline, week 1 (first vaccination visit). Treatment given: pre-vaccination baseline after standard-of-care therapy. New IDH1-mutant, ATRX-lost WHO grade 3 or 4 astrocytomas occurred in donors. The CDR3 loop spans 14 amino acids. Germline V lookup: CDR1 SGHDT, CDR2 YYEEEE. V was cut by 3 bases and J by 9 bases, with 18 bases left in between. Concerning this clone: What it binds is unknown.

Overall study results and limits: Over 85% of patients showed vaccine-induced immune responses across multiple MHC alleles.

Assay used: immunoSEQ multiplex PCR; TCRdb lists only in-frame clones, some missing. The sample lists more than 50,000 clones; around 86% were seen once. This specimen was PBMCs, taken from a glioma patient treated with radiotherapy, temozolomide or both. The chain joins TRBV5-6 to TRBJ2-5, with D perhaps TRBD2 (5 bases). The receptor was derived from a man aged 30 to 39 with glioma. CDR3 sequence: CASSWTQPDGSQYF. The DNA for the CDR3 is TGTGCCAGCAGCTGGACTCAACCCGATGGGTCCCAGTACTTC.